This entry features one TCR beta chain sequence. This sample is part of a study of blood T cell repertoires in COVID-19. Background on the study: Acute and convalescent COVID-19 samples came from the United States, Italy and Spain. The cDNA or gDNA used as material had been derived from T cells, B-cell-depleted T cells, or PBMCs.

Seattle's cohort entered during active infection and was followed longitudinally. CDR1 and CDR2 (germline): SGHNT, YYREEE (reference sequence). CDR3 length: 16 amino acids. Trimming took 5 bases from V and 4 from J; bases not matched to a gene: 10. Original processing notes: Amplifying reference gene primers gave estimates of nucleated cell counts. Produced via immunoSEQ multiplex PCR; TCRdb's table is partial and in-frame only. D and trimming come from the DNA, and the V and J calls and clone size come from that table. The table has approximately 100,000 clones, 85% to 90% seen once. The chain employs TRBV5-4 and TRBJ2-3; 10 nucleotides align to TRBD1. Sequencing was done on a sample of peripheral blood. This receptor was identified in a human donor with COVID-19, enrolled during active disease. The donor label of this sample is uncertain. This CDR3 reads CASRTRTGGFSDTQYF. The CDR3, as DNA: TGTGCCAGCAGAACCCGGACAGGGGGATTTTCAGATACGCAGTATTTT.